Following are 3 T cell receptor beta chains from one sample sequenced in a study of CD8+CD57+ T cells in acquired aplastic anemia. Profiling of TCR beta VDJ combinations and CDR3 sequences used genomic DNA as template. TCRdb reanalysed the reads using MiXCR and keeps one entry per CDR3 protein. The table has approximately 200,000 distinct CDR3 sequences, roughly 56% seen once. Sequenced: sorted CD4+, CD8+, or CD8+CD57+ T cells (not recorded which) from PBMCs. Source of these receptors: a human donor in good health, serving as a control.

This chain joins TRBV12-3 or TRBV12-4 and TRBJ1-3; the D is unclear. With 6 bases removed from V and 0 bases from J, the gap between germline ends came to 12 bases. The CDR3 loop spans 15 amino acids. The CDR3 bases are TGTGCCAGCAGAATACGGGTTTCCTCTGGAAACACCATATATTTT. This encodes CASRIRVSSGNTIYF.

This chain joins TRBV2 and TRBJ2-5; 10 bases fit TRBD1. The trim removed 4 bases at V and 5 bases at J, leaving 7 bases unmatched. CDR3 size: 15 residues. The germline V gene encodes CDR1 SNHLY and CDR2 FYNNEI. CDR3 sequence: CASSGGQGSGETQYF. The DNA of the CDR3 is TGTGCCAGCAGTGGGGGACAGGGGTCGGGGGAGACCCAGTACTTC.

The J gene is TRBJ1-2, the V gene TRBV7-9; D might be TRBD1 (6 bases). Looked up from germline, CDR1 is SEHNR and CDR2 is FQNEAQ (reference sequence). Trimming cost V 4 bases and J 7 bases, with 19 bases left between them. There are 15 residues in the CDR3. CDR3 bases: TGTGCCAGCAGCTCCATAGGGGGGCTCTCGAGTGGCTACACCTTC. This encodes CASSSIGGLSSGYTF. The complete variable domain, with remaining parts taken from reference TRBV7-9 and TRBJ1-2, reads DTGVSQNPRHKITKRGQNVTFRCDPISEHNRLYWYRQTLGQGPEFLTYFQNEAQLEKSRLLSDRFSAERPKGSFSTLEIQRTEQGDSAMYLCASSSIGGLSSGYTFGSGTRLTVV.